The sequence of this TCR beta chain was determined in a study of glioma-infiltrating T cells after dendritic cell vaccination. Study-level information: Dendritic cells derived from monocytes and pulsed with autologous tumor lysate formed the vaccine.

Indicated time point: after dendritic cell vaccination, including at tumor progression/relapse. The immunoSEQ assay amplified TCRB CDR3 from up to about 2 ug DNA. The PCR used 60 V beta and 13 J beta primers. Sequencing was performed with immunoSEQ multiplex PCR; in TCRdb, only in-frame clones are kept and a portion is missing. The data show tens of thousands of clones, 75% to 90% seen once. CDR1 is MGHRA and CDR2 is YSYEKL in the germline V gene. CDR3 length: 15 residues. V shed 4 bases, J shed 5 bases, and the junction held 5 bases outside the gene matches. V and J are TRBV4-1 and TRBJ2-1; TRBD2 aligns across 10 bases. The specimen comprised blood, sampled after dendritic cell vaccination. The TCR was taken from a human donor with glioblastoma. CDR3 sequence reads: CASSPAGGPDNEQFF. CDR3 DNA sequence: TGCGCCAGCAGCCCAGCGGGAGGGCCAGACAATGAGCAGTTCTTC.